The rows below give T cell receptor beta chains drawn from one sample of a study of blood T cell repertoires in COVID-19. Generated by immunoSEQ multiplex PCR, the TCRdb table keeps only in-frame clones and is missing some. In the table there are about 73,000 clones, about 91% of which are singletons. Sequences were obtained from peripheral blood. Source of these receptors: a man older than 75 with acute or convalescent COVID-19. Both conserved end residues are part of each CDR3. Fields, in order: V gene, CDR3 protein.

>TRBV29-1
CSVEGGVYEQYF
>TRBV19
CASSSRTRNYGYTF
>TRBV2
CASSVGRGSYNEQFF
>TRBV7-2
CASSMQGGSNTEAFF
>TRBV4-1
CASSQERTSGGSTDTQYF
>TRBV27
CASSLTRHTGELFF
>TRBV6-1
CASSDAPGETQYF
>TRBV6-2/TRBV6-3
CASSLQFLRGAGRSNEQFF
>TRBV19
CASSISNTPGYGYTF
>TRBV29-1
CSGTSGYEQYF
>TRBV7-8
CASSRNSGLYSNQPQHF
>TRBV5-6
CASRWTSAETQYF
>TRBV2
CASRLQVSGELFF
>TRBV7-9
CASRTTGNGYTF
>TRBV28
CASLKSDGVYGYTF
>TRBV7-9
CASSPASGESEKLFF
>TRBV20-1
CSASQGGGSGYTF
>TRBV29-1
CSVGETAGQPQHF
>TRBV2
CASSVKGLNSEAFF
>TRBV9
CASSATGTGVFREQYF
>TRBV12-3/TRBV12-4
CASSFQVNYGYTF
>TRBV10-1
CASSEPTGLPDRGRSRNQPQHF
>TRBV27
CASSRQPNEQFF
>TRBV6-1
CASSEGGGGKNIQYF
>TRBV5-4
CASSLRGSYGYTF
>TRBV4-2
CASSQERLAGVQNSDTQYF
>TRBV5-1
CASSLDYLDYNEQFF
>TRBV30
CAWSVPPHRQGMNTEAFF
>TRBV11-3
CASSLGGEAQYF
>TRBV19
CASSIAHGGNYGYTF
>TRBV6-6
CASRREGYYGYTF
>TRBV5-1
CASSLVTDSYNEQFF
>TRBV3-1/TRBV3-2
CASSQATGVSQPQHF
>TRBV15
CATSREGSGSNEQFF
>TRBV2
CASSPGTLGEKLFF
>TRBV10-1
CASSLQGNTEAFF
>TRBV2
CASSEQLSNQPQHF
>TRBV7-9
CASNGLYSTDTQYF
>TRBV18
CASSPLTGAEAFF
>TRBV30
CAWTGQTNTEAFF
>TRBV24-1
CATSDRGQGHGYTF
>TRBV19
CASSMEGYGYTF
>TRBV9
CASTKDRGLNEQFF
>TRBV7-8
CASSSRDSYEQYF
>TRBV19
CASSIVPLAGVDEQYF
>TRBV5-1
CASSSPLRSEQYF
>TRBV19
CASLDSRGQPQHF
>TRBV9
CASSLRTENNEQFF
>TRBV3-1/TRBV3-2
CASSQLAGTGELFF
>TRBV3-1/TRBV3-2
CASSPGTSLYEQFF
>TRBV6-5
CASSFPYVPGNEKLFF
>TRBV21-1
CASFNGTSGTDTQYF
>TRBV20-1
CSARGPYEQYF
>TRBV19
CASRRDRGGYGYTF
>TRBV19
CASSIDQAGIDEQFF
>TRBV2
CASAGTGTSPLHF
>TRBV9
CASSDSPTGSNSPLHF
>TRBV19
CASSIGGRGYNEQFF
>TRBV5-6
CASSLQGPTNEKLFF